The 14 T cell receptor beta chains in this list originate from one sample, sequenced in a study of cytomegalovirus exposure and HLA in healthy donors. This PCR relied on a set of 60 Vbeta primers and 13 Jbeta primers. Clones were sequenced by immunoSEQ multiplex PCR, and TCRdb holds only the in-frame ones, with some missing. The data hold approximately 100,000 clones, with approximately 76% observed a single time. Sequencing input: PBMCs. The receptors come from a middle-aged man in good health and CMV-seronegative.

The chain employs TRBV11-2 and TRBJ2-7; D ambiguous. Germline CDR1 and CDR2: SGHAT and FQNNGV. Trimming cost V 0 bases and J 6 bases, with 15 bases left between them. The length of the CDR3 is 15 residues. The CDR3 here is CASSLDRGGIGEQYV. The CDR3 nucleotides read TGTGCCAGCAGCTTAGATCGAGGTGGCATTGGCGAGCAGTACGTC.

The chain uses TRBV19 and TRBJ2-1, with unresolved D. Per germline, CDR1 LNHDA and CDR2 SQIVND (reference sequence). Trimming shortened V by 8 bases and J by 10 bases, and 12 bases separated the two germline ends. This CDR3 region has 11 residues. In DNA form, the CDR3 reads TGTGCCAGTTCTTGGTCGCGAGAGCAGTTCTTC. Its translation: CASSWSREQFF.

The V call is TRBV18, the J call TRBJ1-3; no definite D call. Germline values: CDR1 KGHSH, CDR2 LQKENI. This CDR3 has 16 amino acids. V dropped 2 bases and J dropped 0 bases, with 11 bases sitting between them. CDR3 nucleotide sequence: TGTGCCAGCTCACCATTTGAGAACTCCTCTGGAAACACCATATATTTT. This sequence encodes CASSPFENSSGNTIYF.

The J gene is TRBJ1-1, the V gene TRBV19; 7 bases map to TRBD1. This CDR3 region has 16 residues. Germline trimming cut 6 bases from V and 1 base from J; bases unmatched to any gene: 11. Germline lookup yields CDR1 LNHDA and CDR2 SQIVND (reference sequence). The CDR3 DNA reads TGTGCCAGTAGCCACCTCGGACAGGCGCCGAACACTGAAGCTTTCTTT. Its protein product is CASSHLGQAPNTEAFF.

The rearrangement joins TRBV19 to TRBJ2-5; D perhaps matches TRBD1 (5 bases). V was clipped by 3 bases and J by 5 bases, with 13 bases between them. This CDR3 has 14 residues. Germline V CDR1 and CDR2: LNHDA, SQIVND (reference sequence). CDR3 DNA: TGTGCCAGTAGTATCCGTCAGGGATGGGAGACCCAGTACTTC. Protein product: CASSIRQGWETQYF.

This chain uses TRBV5-1 with TRBJ2-3; 16 bases agree with TRBD2. The V segment lost 4 bases and the J segment 8 bases; nucleotides outside the gene matches: 10. Germline CDR1 is SGHRS and CDR2 is YFSETQ. This CDR3 has 17 residues. The CDR3 reads CASSGPGLAGGPGTQYF. In DNA, the CDR3 is TGCGCCAGCAGCGGCCCGGGACTAGCGGGGGGGCCAGGTACGCAGTATTTT.

The genes are TRBV7-9 and TRBJ1-1; 7 bases fit TRBD1. The CDR3 spans 14 residues. After removal of 5 bases from V and 1 base from J, the junction contained 4 bases not matched to a gene. Germline V gene sequence: CDR1 SEHNR, CDR2 FQNEAQ (reference sequence). CDR3 sequence reads: CASSPGTANTEAFF. CDR3 nucleotide sequence: TGTGCCAGCAGCCCCGGGACAGCGAACACTGAAGCTTTCTTT.

The V and J genes are TRBV19 and TRBJ2-3; the D gene is possibly TRBD2 (5 bases). There are 15 residues in the CDR3. Germline V CDR1 and CDR2: LNHDA, SQIVND (reference sequence). V dropped 3 bases and J dropped 6 bases, with 16 bases sitting between them. CDR3 amino acids: CASSMRAATWDTQYF. CDR3 nucleotides: TGTGCCAGTAGTATGCGGGCAGCTACCTGGGATACGCAGTATTTT.

V usage is TRBV11-2 and J usage is TRBJ1-4; TRBD1 aligns across 10 bases. Trimming took 6 bases from V and 8 from J; bases not matched to a gene: 0. Germline V lookup: CDR1 SGHAT, CDR2 FQNNGV. This CDR3 has 12 amino acids. CDR3 amino acids: CASRGQGEKLFF. The CDR3, as DNA: TGTGCCAGCAGGGGACAGGGGGAAAAACTGTTTTTT.

The chain is built from TRBV11-2 and TRBJ1-1; D uncertain. Trimming left V 3 bases short and J 3 bases short, with 8 bases between. The CDR3 has 13 residues. Germline V gene data show CDR1 as SGHAT and CDR2 as FQNNGV. CDR3 in amino acids: CASSFNRDTEAFF. Here the CDR3 DNA reads TGTGCCAGCAGCTTCAATCGGGACACTGAAGCTTTCTTT.

This clone has a handful of counts. V gene TRBV5-4 combines with J gene TRBJ1-2; TRBD1 might be the D (6 bases). V lost 4 bases to trimming and J lost 1 base, with 8 bases between them. This CDR3 has 13 amino acids. CDR1 is SGHNT and CDR2 is YYREEE in the germline V gene (reference sequence). The CDR3 spells CASSRDNNYGYTF. The CDR3 nucleotides read TGTGCCAGCAGCCGGGACAATAACTATGGCTACACCTTC.

The CDR3 bases are TGTGCCACCAGCAGAGACTTAGGGACAGGGGTCAATGAGCAGTTCTTC. It translates to CATSRDLGTGVNEQFF. The chain combines TRBV15 with TRBJ2-1; 10 nucleotides match TRBD1. The CDR3 loop spans 16 amino acids. Trimming at V came to 0 bases and at J to 6 bases, leaving 5 bases not matched to a gene. Germline V lookup: CDR1 LNHNV, CDR2 YYDKDF (reference sequence).

This chain joins TRBV7-3 and TRBJ1-1; possible D gene TRBD1, 6 bases. Looked up from germline, CDR1 is SGHTA and CDR2 is FQGTGA. CDR3 size: 13 residues. The ends were cut back, 10 bases at V and 2 bases at J, with 14 bases in the middle. The CDR3 nucleotides are TGTGCCACCGGCCGGACAGTCAACACTGAAGCTTTCTTT. Its translation is CATGRTVNTEAFF.

The chain employs TRBV21-1 and TRBJ1-5. TRBV21-1 represents a pseudogene. This CDR3 region has 13 residues. In DNA, the CDR3 is TGTGCCAGCGGCTGGGAGGGTGGTCAGCCCCAGCATTTT. This translates into CASGWEGGQPQHF.